This passage covers 13 T cell receptor beta chains from one sample sequenced in a study of preoperative IRX-2 immunotherapy in early breast cancer. Treatment here: preoperative locoregional IRX-2 cytokine immunotherapy. Some clones are missing from TCRdb's copy, which holds only in-frame ones; the method was immunoSEQ multiplex PCR. The table includes fewer than 35,000 clones, about 90% detected once. The sequences come from tumor tissue, collected after IRX-2 immunotherapy. These receptors were collected from a human donor with breast cancer.

The chain recombines TRBV29-1 with TRBJ1-3; 7 positions agree with TRBD1. V shed 3 bases and J 2 bases; nucleotides not matched to a gene: 7. This CDR3 contains 15 residues. The V gene's germline CDR1 is SQVTM and CDR2 ANQGSEA. CDR3 amino acids: CSVDAGGLAGNTIYF. As DNA, the CDR3 is TGCAGCGTTGACGCAGGGGGGCTTGCTGGAAACACCATATATTTT.

The V gene is TRBV7-6, the J gene TRBJ1-1; TRBD1 aligns across 10 bases. The ends lost 5 bases at V and 0 bases at J; junction bases unmatched: 3. The germline gives CDR1 SGHVS, CDR2 FNYEAQ. The CDR3 runs 15 residues. The chain's CDR3 is CASSPTGGLNTEAFF. The CDR3 region has the DNA TGTGCCAGCAGCCCGACAGGGGGCTTGAACACTGAAGCTTTCTTT. The full variable domain, rest sourced from reference TRBV7-6 and TRBJ1-1, is GAGVSQSPRYKVTKRGQDVALRCDPISGHVSLYWYRQALGQGPEFLTYFNYEAQQDKSGLPNDRFSAERPEGSISTLTIQRTEQRDSAMYRCASSPTGGLNTEAFFGQGTRLTVV.

The chain employs TRBV25-1 and TRBJ1-2; 9 bases fit TRBD1. Losses at the gene ends were 6 bases for V and 8 bases for J; bases not matched to a gene: 13. Germline V gives CDR1 MGHDK, CDR2 SYGVNS. This CDR3 is built from 15 residues. CDR3 protein: CASRPRDRETIGYTF. In DNA, the CDR3 is TGTGCCAGCAGACCGAGGGACAGGGAGACCATAGGCTACACCTTC.

This chain connects TRBV7-1 to TRBJ1-4, with 9 positions matching TRBD1. TRBV7-1 is identified as an open reading frame with a role that is uncertain. V shed 5 bases and J 6 bases; nucleotides not matched to a gene: 10. The CDR3 loop spans 16 amino acids. The CDR3, as DNA: TGTGCCAGCAGCCCTCGCCAACAGGGGGCGGATGAAAAACTGTTTTTT. It codes for CASSPRQQGADEKLFF.

This chain uses TRBV1 with TRBJ2-5. TRBV1 is designated a pseudogene. This CDR3 is 16 amino acids long. The CDR3 nucleotides read TGCGCCAGCAGCCGGGGCTGGGACGGAAGAAAAGAGACCCAGTACTTC. Its protein product is CASSRGWDGRKETQYF.

The count of this clone is one. This chain's CDR3 is CASSFGQGVMNTEAFF. As DNA, the CDR3 is TGCGCCAGCAGCTTTGGACAGGGGGTTATGAACACTGAAGCTTTCTTT. The chain is built from TRBV5-1 and TRBJ1-1; 10 bases are shared with TRBD1. The CDR3 covers 16 residues. The V gene's germline CDR1 is SGHRS and CDR2 YFSETQ. Unmatched junction bases numbered 4, after V lost 2 bases and J lost 0 bases.

The genes are TRBV30 and TRBJ1-2, with D maybe TRBD1 (5 bases). Trimming took off 1 base at V and 11 bases at J, with 17 bases between the two ends. The V gene's germline CDR1 is GTSNPN and CDR2 SVGIG (reference sequence). The CDR3 is 13 amino acids. In DNA form, the CDR3 reads TGTGCCTGGAGTGCGGGGAACCCGGGACTTTACACCTTC. Protein product: CAWSAGNPGLYTF.

The CDR3 is CASSTRTGGAPDTQYF. DNA for the CDR3: TGTGCCAGCAGCACCAGGACAGGAGGGGCACCAGATACGCAGTATTTT. The chain couples TRBV11-3 to TRBJ2-3, with D possibly TRBD1 on 7 matching bases. V lost 5 bases, J lost 4 bases, and 19 bases lay in between. Germline values: CDR1 SGHNT, CDR2 YENEEA. The CDR3 is 16 residues long.

The chain joins TRBV11-3 to TRBJ2-3; 9 positions agree with TRBD1. The CDR3 extends over 14 amino acids. From germline, CDR1 is SGHNT and CDR2 YENEEA. V shed 3 bases and J 4 bases; nucleotides not matched to a gene: 2. This chain's CDR3 is CASSFTGGADTQYF. CDR3 nucleotides: TGTGCCAGCAGCTTCACAGGGGGCGCAGATACGCAGTATTTT.

The chain carries TRBV6-8 and TRBJ2-7, with TRBD1 matching 11 bases. The ends lost 0 bases at V and 4 bases at J; junction bases unmatched: 2. CDR3 length equals 15 residues. The germline CDR1 and CDR2 sequences are MNHGY and SAAAGT. The CDR3 here is CASSYSGDRGYEQYF. The CDR3 bases are TGTGCCAGCAGTTACTCAGGGGACAGGGGGTACGAGCAGTACTTC.

This chain joins TRBV19 and TRBJ1-2; tentatively, D is TRBD1 (5 bases). The CDR3 spans 13 residues. Trimming cost V 9 bases and J 8 bases, with 19 bases left between them. Germline V gives CDR1 LNHDA, CDR2 SQIVND (reference sequence). The CDR3 nucleotides are TGTGCCAGCCTGGGAGGGACCTCTCGGGGCTACACCTTC. Translation: CASLGGTSRGYTF.

This clone was seen only once. The gene calls are TRBV11-3 and TRBJ1-4, with 7 bases that match TRBD1. Germline V gene data show CDR1 as SGHNT and CDR2 as YENEEA. V lost 0 bases to trimming and J lost 6 bases; unmatched junction nucleotides: 7. The CDR3 totals 16 residues. CDR3 amino acids: CASSLDGRQGYEKLFF. The CDR3 coding sequence is TGTGCCAGCAGCTTAGATGGGAGACAGGGTTATGAAAAACTGTTTTTT.

The chain employs TRBV18 and TRBJ2-1, with D unclear. The CDR3 is 13 residues long. Germline V gene lookup returns CDR1 KGHSH and CDR2 LQKENI. Trimming shortened V by 3 bases and J by 9 bases, and 12 bases separated the two germline ends. CDR3 coding DNA: TGTGCCAGCTCACCTGGCGACTTCGGTGAGCAGTTCTTC. Translating gives CASSPGDFGEQFF. Supplemented by reference TRBV18 and TRBJ2-1, the full variable domain reads NAGVMQNPRHLVRRRGQEARLRCSPMKGHSHVYWYRQLPEEGLKFMVYLQKENIIDESGMPKERFSAEFPKEGPSILRIQQVVRGDSAAYFCASSPGDFGEQFFGPGTRLTVL.